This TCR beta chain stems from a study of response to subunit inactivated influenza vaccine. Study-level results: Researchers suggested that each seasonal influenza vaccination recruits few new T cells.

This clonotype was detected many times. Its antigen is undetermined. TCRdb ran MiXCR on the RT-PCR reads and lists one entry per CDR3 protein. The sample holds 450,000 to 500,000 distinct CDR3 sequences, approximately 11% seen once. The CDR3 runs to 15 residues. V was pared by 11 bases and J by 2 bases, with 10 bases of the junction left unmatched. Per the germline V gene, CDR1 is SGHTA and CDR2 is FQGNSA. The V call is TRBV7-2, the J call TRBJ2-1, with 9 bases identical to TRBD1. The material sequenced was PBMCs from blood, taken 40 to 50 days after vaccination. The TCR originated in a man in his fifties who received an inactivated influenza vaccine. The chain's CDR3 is CAGNGGQGTYNEQFF. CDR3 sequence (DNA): TGTGCCGGCAATGGGGGACAGGGAACCTACAATGAGCAGTTCTTC. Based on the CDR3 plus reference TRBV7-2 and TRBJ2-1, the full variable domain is GAGVSQSPSNKVTEKGKDVELRCDPISGHTALYWYRQSLGQGLEFLIYFQGNSAPDKSGLPSDRFSAERTGGSVSTLTIQRTQQEDSAVYLCAGNGGQGTYNEQFFGPGTRLTVL.